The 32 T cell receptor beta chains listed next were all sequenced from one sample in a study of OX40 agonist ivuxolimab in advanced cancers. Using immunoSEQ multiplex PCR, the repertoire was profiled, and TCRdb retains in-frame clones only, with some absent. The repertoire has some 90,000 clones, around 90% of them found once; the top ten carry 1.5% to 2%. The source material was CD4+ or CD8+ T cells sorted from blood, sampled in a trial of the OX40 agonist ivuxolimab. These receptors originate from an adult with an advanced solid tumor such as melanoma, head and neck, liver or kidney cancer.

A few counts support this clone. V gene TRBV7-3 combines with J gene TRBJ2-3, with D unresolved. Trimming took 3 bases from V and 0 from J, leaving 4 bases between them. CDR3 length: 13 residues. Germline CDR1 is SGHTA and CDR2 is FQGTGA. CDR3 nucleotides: TGTGCCAGCAGCTTCCAGAGCACAGATACGCAGTATTTT. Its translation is CASSFQSTDTQYF.

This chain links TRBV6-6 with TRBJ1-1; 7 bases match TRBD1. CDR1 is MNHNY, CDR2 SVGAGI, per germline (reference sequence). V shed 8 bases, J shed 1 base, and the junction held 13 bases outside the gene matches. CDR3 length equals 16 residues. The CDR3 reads CASRPDPGQSNTEAFF. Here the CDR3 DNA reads TGTGCCAGCCGACCGGACCCGGGACAGTCGAACACTGAAGCTTTCTTT.

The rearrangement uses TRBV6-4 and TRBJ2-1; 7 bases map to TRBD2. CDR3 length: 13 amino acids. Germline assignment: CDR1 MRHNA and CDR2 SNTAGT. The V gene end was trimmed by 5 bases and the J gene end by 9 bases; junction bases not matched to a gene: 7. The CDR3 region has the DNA TGTGCCAGCAGTCAGCGGGAAGCAGGTGAGCAGTTCTTC. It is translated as CASSQREAGEQFF.

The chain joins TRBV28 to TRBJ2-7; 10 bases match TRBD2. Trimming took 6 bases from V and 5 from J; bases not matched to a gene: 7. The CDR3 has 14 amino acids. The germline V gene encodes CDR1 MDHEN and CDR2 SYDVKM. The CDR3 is CASRRGGLADEQYF. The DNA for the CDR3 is TGTGCCAGCAGACGTGGCGGACTAGCGGACGAGCAGTACTTC. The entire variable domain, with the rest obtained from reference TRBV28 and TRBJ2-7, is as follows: DVKVTQSSRYLVKRTGEKVFLECVQDMDHENMFWYRQDPGLGLRLIYFSYDVKMKEKGDIPEGYSVSREKKERFSLILESASTNQTSMYLCASRRGGLADEQYFGPGTRLTVT.

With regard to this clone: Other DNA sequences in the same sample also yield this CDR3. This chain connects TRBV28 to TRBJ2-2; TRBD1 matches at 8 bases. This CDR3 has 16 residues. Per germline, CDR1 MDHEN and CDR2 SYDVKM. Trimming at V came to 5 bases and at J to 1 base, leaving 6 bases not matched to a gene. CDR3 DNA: TGTGCCAGCAGTCTCCCCGGGACAGGGAACACCGGGGAGCTGTTTTTT. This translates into CASSLPGTGNTGELFF.

The CDR3 bases are TGTGCCAGCAGTGAAGGTCCGAGCGGGAGATCCTACGAGCAGTACTTC. It specifies CASSEGPSGRSYEQYF. The chain employs TRBV2 and TRBJ2-7; 8 nucleotides align to TRBD2. This CDR3 has 16 residues. Germline V gene lookup returns CDR1 SNHLY and CDR2 FYNNEI. Trimming took 1 base from V and 1 from J; bases not matched to a gene: 6.

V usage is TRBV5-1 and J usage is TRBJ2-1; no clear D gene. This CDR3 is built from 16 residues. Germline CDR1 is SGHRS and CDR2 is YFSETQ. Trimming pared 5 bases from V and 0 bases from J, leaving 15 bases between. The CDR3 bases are TGCGCCAGCAGTCAGGACGGATTGAGCTCCTACAATGAGCAGTTCTTC. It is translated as CASSQDGLSSYNEQFF.

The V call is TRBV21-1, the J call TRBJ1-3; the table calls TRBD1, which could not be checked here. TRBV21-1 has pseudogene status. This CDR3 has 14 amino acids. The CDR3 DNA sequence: TGTGCCAGCTGCTGCCCCAGTTCTGGAAACACCATATATTTT. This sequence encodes CASCCPSSGNTIYF.

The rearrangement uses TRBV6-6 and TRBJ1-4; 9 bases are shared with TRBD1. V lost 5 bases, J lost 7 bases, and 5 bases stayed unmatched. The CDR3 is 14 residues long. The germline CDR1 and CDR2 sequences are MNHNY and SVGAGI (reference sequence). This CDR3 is CASSTGTGLEKLFF. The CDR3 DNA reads TGTGCCAGCAGTACCGGGACAGGGCTTGAAAAACTGTTTTTT.

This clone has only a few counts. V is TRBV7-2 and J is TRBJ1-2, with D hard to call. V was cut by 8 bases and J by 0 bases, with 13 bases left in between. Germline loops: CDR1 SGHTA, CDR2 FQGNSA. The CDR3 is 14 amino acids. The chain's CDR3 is CASGRATTNYGYTF. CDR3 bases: TGTGCCAGCGGGCGGGCGACGACTAACTATGGCTACACCTTC.

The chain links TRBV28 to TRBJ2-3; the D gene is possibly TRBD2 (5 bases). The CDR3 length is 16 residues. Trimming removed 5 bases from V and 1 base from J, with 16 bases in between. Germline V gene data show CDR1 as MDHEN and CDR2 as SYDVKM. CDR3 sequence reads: CASSPARLAGTDTQYF. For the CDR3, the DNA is TGTGCCAGCAGTCCCGCCAGGCTAGCAGGCACAGATACGCAGTATTTT.

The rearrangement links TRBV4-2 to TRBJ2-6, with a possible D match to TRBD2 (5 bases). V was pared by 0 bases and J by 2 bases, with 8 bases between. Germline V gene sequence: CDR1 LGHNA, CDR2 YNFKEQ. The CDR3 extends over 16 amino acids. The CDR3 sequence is CASSQDPGTGANVLTF. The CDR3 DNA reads TGTGCCAGCAGCCAAGATCCCGGGACTGGGGCCAACGTCCTGACTTTC.

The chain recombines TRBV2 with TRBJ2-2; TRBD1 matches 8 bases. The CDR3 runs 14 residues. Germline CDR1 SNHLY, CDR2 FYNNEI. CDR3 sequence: CANRGTGPTGELFF. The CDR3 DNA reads TGTGCTAACCGGGGGACAGGACCCACCGGGGAGCTGTTTTTT.

The CDR3 DNA is TGTGCCTGGAGTTCTGGAGATACGCAGTATTTT. Protein product: CAWSSGDTQYF. The chain carries TRBV30 and TRBJ2-3; unclear D gene. The CDR3 runs to 11 residues. In germline, CDR1 is GTSNPN, CDR2 SVGIG (reference sequence). V was pared by 2 bases and J by 5 bases, with 5 bases between.

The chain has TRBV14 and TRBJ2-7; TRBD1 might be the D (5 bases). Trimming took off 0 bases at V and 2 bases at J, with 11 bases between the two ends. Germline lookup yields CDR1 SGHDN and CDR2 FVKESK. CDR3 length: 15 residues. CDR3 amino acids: CASSQDGSGPYEQYF. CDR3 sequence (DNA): TGTGCCAGCAGCCAAGATGGGTCAGGGCCCTACGAGCAGTACTTC.

The CDR3 protein is CASSQRGLAGAATDTQYF. The CDR3 DNA reads TGCGCCAGCAGCCAACGGGGACTAGCGGGAGCAGCCACAGATACGCAGTATTTT. The chain couples TRBV4-1 to TRBJ2-3; TRBD2 agrees at 14 bases. J gave up 2 bases and V 2 bases, and 6 bases lay outside the gene matches. Germline CDR1 reads MGHRA; CDR2 reads YSYEKL. The CDR3 consists of 18 residues.

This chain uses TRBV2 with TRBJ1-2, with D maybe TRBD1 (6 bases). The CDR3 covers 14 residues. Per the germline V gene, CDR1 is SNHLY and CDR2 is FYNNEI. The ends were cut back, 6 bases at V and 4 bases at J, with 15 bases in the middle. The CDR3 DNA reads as TGTGCCAGCAGGCGGACAGTCCTCGGCTATGGCTACACCTTC. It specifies CASRRTVLGYGYTF.

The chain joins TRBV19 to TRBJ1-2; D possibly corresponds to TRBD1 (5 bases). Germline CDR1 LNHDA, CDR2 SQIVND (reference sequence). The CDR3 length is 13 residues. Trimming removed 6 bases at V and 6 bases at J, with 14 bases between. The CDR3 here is CASRITGENGYTF. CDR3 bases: TGTGCCAGTAGAATAACGGGGGAGAATGGCTACACCTTC.

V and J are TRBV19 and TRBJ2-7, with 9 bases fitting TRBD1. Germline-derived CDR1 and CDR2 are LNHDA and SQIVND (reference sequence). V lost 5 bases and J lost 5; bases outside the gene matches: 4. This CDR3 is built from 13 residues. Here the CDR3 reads CASSGTGSHEQYF. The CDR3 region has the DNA TGTGCCAGTAGTGGGACAGGGTCCCACGAGCAGTACTTC.

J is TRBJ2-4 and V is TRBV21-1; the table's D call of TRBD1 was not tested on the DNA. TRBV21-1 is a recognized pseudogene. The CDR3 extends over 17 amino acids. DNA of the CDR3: TGTGCCAGCAGCAGAGGGACACTCAAGTTCGCCAAAAACATTCAGTACTTC. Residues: CASSRGTLKFAKNIQYF.

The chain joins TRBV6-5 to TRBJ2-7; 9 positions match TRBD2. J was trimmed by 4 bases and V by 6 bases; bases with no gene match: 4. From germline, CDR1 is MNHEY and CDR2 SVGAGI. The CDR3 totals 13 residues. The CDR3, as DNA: TGTGCCAGCAGGAGAGCGGGAGGTTACGAGCAGTACTTC. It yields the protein CASRRAGGYEQYF.

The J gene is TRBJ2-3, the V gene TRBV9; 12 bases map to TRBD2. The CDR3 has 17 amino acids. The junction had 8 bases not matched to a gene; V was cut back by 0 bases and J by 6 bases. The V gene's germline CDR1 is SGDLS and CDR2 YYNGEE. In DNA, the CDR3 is TGTGCCAGCAGCGTAGAGGCACTAGCGGGAGGCTGGGATACGCAGTATTTT. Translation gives CASSVEALAGGWDTQYF.

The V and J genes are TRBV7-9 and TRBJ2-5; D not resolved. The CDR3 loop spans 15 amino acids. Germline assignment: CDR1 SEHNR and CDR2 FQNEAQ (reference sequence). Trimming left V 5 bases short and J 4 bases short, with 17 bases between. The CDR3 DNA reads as TGTGCCAGCAGCACGATTCTTCCCAAGTCAGAGACCCAGTACTTC. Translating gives CASSTILPKSETQYF.

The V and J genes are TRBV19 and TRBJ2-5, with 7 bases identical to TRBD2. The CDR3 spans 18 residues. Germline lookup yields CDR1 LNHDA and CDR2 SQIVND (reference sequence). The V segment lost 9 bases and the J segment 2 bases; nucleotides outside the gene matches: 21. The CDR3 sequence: CASQAFGRGSGGQETQYF. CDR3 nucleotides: TGTGCCAGCCAAGCATTCGGGCGGGGGAGCGGTGGGCAAGAGACCCAGTACTTC.

The CDR3 DNA follows: TGTGCCAGCAGCTTAGACGCGGGAAGGGAGACCCAGTACTTC. This encodes CASSLDAGRETQYF. The chain carries TRBV11-2 and TRBJ2-5; the D gene is possibly TRBD2 (6 bases). The V end lost 0 bases, the J end lost 5 bases, and 10 bases lay between the germline ends. Germline V gene lookup returns CDR1 SGHAT and CDR2 FQNNGV. The CDR3 consists of 14 residues. The full variable domain, rest sourced from reference TRBV11-2 and TRBJ2-5, is EAGVAQSPRYKIIEKRQSVAFWCNPISGHATLYWYQQILGQGPKLLIQFQNNGVVDDSQLPKDRFSAERLKGVDSTLKIQPAKLEDSAVYLCASSLDAGRETQYFGPGTRLLVL.

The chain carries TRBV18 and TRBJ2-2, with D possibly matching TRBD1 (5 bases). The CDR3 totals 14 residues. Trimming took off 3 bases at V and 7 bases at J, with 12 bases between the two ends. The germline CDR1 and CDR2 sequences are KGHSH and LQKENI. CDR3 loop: CASSPQGFGGELFF. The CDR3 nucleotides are TGTGCCAGCTCACCTCAGGGCTTCGGCGGGGAGCTGTTTTTT.

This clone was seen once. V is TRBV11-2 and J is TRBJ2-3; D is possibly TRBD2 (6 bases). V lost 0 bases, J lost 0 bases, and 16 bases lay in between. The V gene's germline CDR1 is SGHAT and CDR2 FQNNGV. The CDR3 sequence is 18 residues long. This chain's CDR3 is CASSLDGVGLASTDTQYF. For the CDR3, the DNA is TGTGCCAGCAGCTTAGATGGTGTAGGGCTAGCGAGCACAGATACGCAGTATTTT.

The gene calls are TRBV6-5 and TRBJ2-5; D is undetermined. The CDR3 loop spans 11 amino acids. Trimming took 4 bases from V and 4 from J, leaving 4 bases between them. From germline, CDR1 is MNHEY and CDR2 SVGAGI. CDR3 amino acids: CASSSVETQYF. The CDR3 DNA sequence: TGTGCCAGCAGTTCTGTAGAGACCCAGTACTTC.

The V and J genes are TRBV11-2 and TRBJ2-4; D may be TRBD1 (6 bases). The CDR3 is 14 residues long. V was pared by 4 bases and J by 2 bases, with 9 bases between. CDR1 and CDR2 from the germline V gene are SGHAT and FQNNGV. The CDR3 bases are TGTGCCAGCAGCTCGACAGGTACCAAAAACATTCAGTACTTC. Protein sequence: CASSSTGTKNIQYF.

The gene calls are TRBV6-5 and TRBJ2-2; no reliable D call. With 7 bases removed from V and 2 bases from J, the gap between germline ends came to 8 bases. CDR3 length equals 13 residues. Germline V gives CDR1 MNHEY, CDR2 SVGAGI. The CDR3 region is CASTPRNTGELFF. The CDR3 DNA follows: TGTGCCAGCACCCCCCGCAACACCGGGGAGCTGTTTTTT.

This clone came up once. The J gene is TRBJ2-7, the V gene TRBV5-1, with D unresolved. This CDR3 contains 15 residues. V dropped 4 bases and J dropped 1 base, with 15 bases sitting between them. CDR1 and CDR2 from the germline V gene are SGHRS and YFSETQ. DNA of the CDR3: TGCGCCAGCAGCCCGGACGTCGGCCCTTCCTACGAGCAGTACTTC. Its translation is CASSPDVGPSYEQYF.

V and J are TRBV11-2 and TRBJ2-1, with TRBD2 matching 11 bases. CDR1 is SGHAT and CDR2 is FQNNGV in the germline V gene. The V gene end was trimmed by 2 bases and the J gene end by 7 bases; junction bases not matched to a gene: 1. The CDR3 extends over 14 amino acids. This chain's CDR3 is CASSLTSGSNEQFF. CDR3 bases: TGTGCCAGCAGCTTAACTAGCGGGAGTAATGAGCAGTTCTTC.